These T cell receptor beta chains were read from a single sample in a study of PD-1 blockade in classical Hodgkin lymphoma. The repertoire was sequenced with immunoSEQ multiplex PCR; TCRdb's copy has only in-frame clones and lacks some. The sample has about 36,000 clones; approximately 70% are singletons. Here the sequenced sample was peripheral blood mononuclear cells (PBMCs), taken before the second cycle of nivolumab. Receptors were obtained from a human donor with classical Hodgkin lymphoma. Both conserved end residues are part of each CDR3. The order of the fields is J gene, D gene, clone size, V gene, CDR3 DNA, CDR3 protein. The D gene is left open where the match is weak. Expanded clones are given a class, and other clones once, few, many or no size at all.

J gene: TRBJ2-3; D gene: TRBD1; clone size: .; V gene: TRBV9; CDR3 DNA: TGTGCCAGCAGCCCGAGGAGTGGGACAGCAAGCACAGATACGCAGTATTTT; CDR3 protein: CASSPRSGTASTDTQYF
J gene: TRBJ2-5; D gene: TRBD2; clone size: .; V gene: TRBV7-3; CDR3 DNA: TGTGCCAGCAGCTTGGGACTAGCGGGCCAAGAGACCCAGTACTTC; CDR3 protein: CASSLGLAGQETQYF
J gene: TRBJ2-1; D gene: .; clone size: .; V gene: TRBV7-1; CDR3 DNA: TGTGCCAGCACCCCGCTCGGTGGGGAGGACAATGAGCAGTTCTTC; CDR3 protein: CASTPLGGEDNEQFF
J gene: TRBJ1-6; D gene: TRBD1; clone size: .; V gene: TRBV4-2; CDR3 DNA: TGTGCCAGCAGCCAAGGCTCCGGGACAGGGGCTTCACCCCTCCACTTT; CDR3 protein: CASSQGSGTGASPLHF
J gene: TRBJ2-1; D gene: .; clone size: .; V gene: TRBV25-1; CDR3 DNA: TGTGCCAGCAGTGTCCCAGGGGGGGGGCCCTACAATGAGCAGTTCTTC; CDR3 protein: CASSVPGGGPYNEQFF
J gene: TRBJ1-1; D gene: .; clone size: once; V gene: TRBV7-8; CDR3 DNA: TGTGCCAGCAGCTTCCGAGGGCCGGCCACTGAAGCTTTCTTT; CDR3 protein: CASSFRGPATEAFF
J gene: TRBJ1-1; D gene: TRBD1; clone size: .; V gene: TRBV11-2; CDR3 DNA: TGTGCCAGCAGCTTGGACAGGGCGGCCGTTGAAGCTTTCTTT; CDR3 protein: CASSLDRAAVEAFF
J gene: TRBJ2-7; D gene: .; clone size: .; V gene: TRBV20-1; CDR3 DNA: TGCAGTGCCATGGACAACTACGAGCAGTACTTC; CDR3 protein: CSAMDNYEQYF
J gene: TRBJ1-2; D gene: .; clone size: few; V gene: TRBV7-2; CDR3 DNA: TGTGCCAGCAGCACCTTTAAACAGGGTCAAGGTAGCTATGGCTACACCTTC; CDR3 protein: CASSTFKQGQGSYGYTF
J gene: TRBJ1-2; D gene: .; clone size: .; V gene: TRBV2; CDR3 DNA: TGTGCCAGCAGATACTCAGGTCTGGATGGCTACACCTTC; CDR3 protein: CASRYSGLDGYTF
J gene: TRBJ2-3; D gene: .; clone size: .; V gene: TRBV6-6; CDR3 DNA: TGTGCCAGCAGTTACTCGGCGGGTCGGGCGGATACGCAGTATTTT; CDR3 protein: CASSYSAGRADTQYF
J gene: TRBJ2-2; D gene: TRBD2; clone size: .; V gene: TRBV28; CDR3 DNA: TGTGCCAGCAGTTTACCACTAGCGGGACACACCGGGGAGCTGTTTTTT; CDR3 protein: CASSLPLAGHTGELFF
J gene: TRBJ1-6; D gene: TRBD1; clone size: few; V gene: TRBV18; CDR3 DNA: TGTGCCAGCTCGCCGGACAGGGTGAATTCACCCCTCCACTTT; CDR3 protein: CASSPDRVNSPLHF
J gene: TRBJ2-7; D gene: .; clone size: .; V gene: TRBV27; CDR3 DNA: TGTGCCAGCAGTTTATACGGCCCGTACGAGCAGTACTTC; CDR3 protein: CASSLYGPYEQYF
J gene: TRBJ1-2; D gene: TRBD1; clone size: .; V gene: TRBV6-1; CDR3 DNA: TGTGCCAGCAGGATAGGGGGCCACAAGGGCTACACCTTC; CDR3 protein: CASRIGGHKGYTF
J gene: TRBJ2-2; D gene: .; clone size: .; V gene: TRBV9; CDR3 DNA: TGTGCCAGCTCCAAAATCCCAGGGGTCTCGGGCACCGGGGAGCTGTTTTTT; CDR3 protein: CASSKIPGVSGTGELFF
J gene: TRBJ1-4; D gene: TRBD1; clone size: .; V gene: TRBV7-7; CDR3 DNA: TGTGCCAGCAGCCCAATACAGGGGGAGAAACTGTTTTTT; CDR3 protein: CASSPIQGEKLFF
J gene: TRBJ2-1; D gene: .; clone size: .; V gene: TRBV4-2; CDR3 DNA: TGTGCCAGCAGCCAAGACTTGGGGGGGCCTTACGACTACAATGAGCAGTTCTTC; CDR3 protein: CASSQDLGGPYDYNEQFF
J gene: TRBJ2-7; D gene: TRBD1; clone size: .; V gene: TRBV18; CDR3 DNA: TGTGCCAGCTCATCGGGACAGGGCACCTACGAGCAGTACTTC; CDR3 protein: CASSSGQGTYEQYF
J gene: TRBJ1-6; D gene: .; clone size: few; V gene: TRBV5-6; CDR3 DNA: TGTGCCAGCAGCGCAAGAAGCTCCTATAATTCACCCCTCCACTTT; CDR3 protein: CASSARSSYNSPLHF
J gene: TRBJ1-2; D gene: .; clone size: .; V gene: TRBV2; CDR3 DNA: TGTGCCAGCAGACAAAACGGGGGTACTGGCTACACCTTC; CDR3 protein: CASRQNGGTGYTF
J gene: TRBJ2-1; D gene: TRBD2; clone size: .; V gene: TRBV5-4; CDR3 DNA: TGTGCCAGCAGCTTGGCCGGACTAGCGGGGCTCAATGAGCAGTTCTTC; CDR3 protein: CASSLAGLAGLNEQFF